These 7 T cell receptor beta chains came from one sample sequenced in a study of Ad26.COV2.S vaccination and SARS-CoV-2 variants. Method: immunoSEQ multiplex PCR; TCRdb's copy keeps in-frame clones and lacks some. The sample has 200,000 to 300,000 clones, approximately 87% seen once. The treatment here: about 20 received Ad26.COV2.S at low or high dose, single or two shots; about 5 received placebo; per-sample allocation not given. Samples came from day 63 after the first vaccine or placebo injection. The sequencing here drew on peripheral blood, taken in a trial of Ad26.COV2.S vaccine versus placebo. The receptors stem from a person between 18 and 59 years old who received the Ad26.COV2.S COVID-19 vaccine or a placebo.

This chain uses TRBV28 with TRBJ1-1, with D possibly being TRBD1 (6 bases). V lost 6 bases and J lost 3, with 17 bases in between. The length of the CDR3 is 15 residues. The germline V gene has CDR1 MDHEN and CDR2 SYDVKM. Here the CDR3 reads CASSPHPRGDTEAFF. Here the CDR3 DNA reads TGTGCCAGCAGCCCTCACCCCAGGGGAGACACTGAAGCTTTCTTT.

The rearrangement joins TRBV28 to TRBJ2-6; no clear D. Deletions cut 6 bases from V and 0 bases from J, with 12 bases between. The CDR3 sequence is 16 residues long. The germline CDR1 and CDR2 sequences are MDHEN and SYDVKM. The CDR3 protein is CASSLPESSGANVLTF. The CDR3 DNA reads TGTGCCAGCAGCTTGCCAGAGTCCTCTGGGGCCAACGTCCTGACTTTC.

V is TRBV11-2 and J is TRBJ2-3; TRBD2 aligns across 8 bases. CDR3 length: 16 residues. Losses at the gene ends were 1 base for V and 4 bases for J; bases not matched to a gene: 7. The V gene's germline CDR1 is SGHAT and CDR2 FQNNGV. DNA of the CDR3: TGTGCCAGCAGCTTAGGAACGGGGGGGCCAGCAGATACGCAGTATTTT. This gives the protein CASSLGTGGPADTQYF.

The chain combines TRBV28 with TRBJ1-2; 7 nucleotides agree with TRBD1. Germline CDR1 and CDR2: MDHEN and SYDVKM. V was pared by 7 bases and J by 8 bases, with 16 bases of the junction left unmatched. This CDR3 region has 15 residues. The CDR3 sequence: CASKLGGTGAEGYTF. CDR3 DNA: TGTGCCAGCAAATTGGGCGGAACAGGGGCTGAGGGCTACACCTTC.

The rearrangement uses TRBV21-1 and TRBJ2-4; TRBD2 was called by the table and not checked on the DNA. TRBV21-1 counts as a pseudogene. The CDR3 sequence is 22 residues long. The CDR3: CASSKGPETSGGGVLAKNIQYF. The CDR3 nucleotides are TGTGCCAGCAGCAAAGGACCTGAGACTAGCGGGGGGGGAGTACTAGCCAAAAACATTCAGTACTTC.

The V call is TRBV18, the J call TRBJ2-2; D is ambiguous. Germline lookup yields CDR1 KGHSH and CDR2 LQKENI. V shed 3 bases and J shed 6 bases, with 14 bases lying between them. CDR3 size: 15 residues. Written as DNA, the CDR3 is TGTGCCAGCTCACCGCGTCCCGAACCACCCGGGGAGCTGTTTTTT. Amino acids: CASSPRPEPPGELFF.

This chain uses TRBV5-4 with TRBJ1-2, with a weak D call TRBD1 (5 bases). Germline CDR1 is SGHNT and CDR2 is YYREEE (reference sequence). V lost 2 bases and J 6 bases, leaving 8 bases between the germline ends. The CDR3 runs to 12 residues. This CDR3 reads CASSFGDDGYTF. The CDR3 DNA reads as TGTGCCAGCAGCTTTGGGGACGATGGCTACACCTTC.